This T cell receptor (beta chain) derives from a study of control samples from healthy donors and cancer patients. Sequencing used immunoSEQ multiplex PCR; TCRdb keeps in-frame clones, though not all of them. The repertoire includes nearly 200,000 clones, over 80% of them detected once, and about 2% sits in the top ten. Material: blood. The TCR was taken from a man between 25 and 39 years old in good health.

The CDR3 DNA follows: TGCGCCAGCCTCCCTTCTTTCGGCTCCTACAATGAGCAGTTCTTC. This codes for CASLPSFGSYNEQFF. This chain uses TRBV5-1 with TRBJ2-1; D remains ambiguous. CDR3 length: 15 residues. Germline V gene lookup returns CDR1 SGHRS and CDR2 YFSETQ. Trimming cost V 7 bases and J 0 bases, with 14 bases left between them.